This T cell receptor (beta chain) was documented in a study of cytomegalovirus exposure and HLA in healthy donors. Notes on the study in general: It was found in a later analysis that first-cohort TCR clusters tended to co-occur in the 90 to 150 validation repertoires.

Method: immunoSEQ multiplex PCR; TCRdb's copy keeps in-frame clones and lacks some. The sample comprises about 140,000 clones, roughly 90% of which are singletons, and under 5% rests with the top ten. Germline V gives CDR1 SGHNT, CDR2 YYREEE (reference sequence). The CDR3 sequence is 15 residues long. V was clipped by 4 bases and J by 4 bases; unmatched bases: 6. Comment on this clone: The antigen is not known.

The clonotype was recovered from a man aged 18 to 29 in good health and CMV-seropositive. The sample taken for sequencing was PBMCs. V gene TRBV5-4 combines with J gene TRBJ2-2; 8 nucleotides line up with TRBD1. The CDR3 protein is CASSQWDRFTGELFF. The CDR3 DNA reads TGTGCCAGCAGCCAATGGGACAGGTTCACCGGGGAGCTGTTTTTT.